A single sample gave rise to the 10 T cell receptor beta chains below, sequenced in a study of T-cell reconstitution after alpha-beta-depleted transplantation in children. Using unique molecular identifiers, the investigators prepared the TCRbeta library. TCRdb independently ran MiXCR on the PCR reads; one entry per CDR3 protein. The repertoire consists of hundreds of thousands of distinct CDR3 sequences, with approximately 8.9% occurring once and the leading ten covering 5% to 7%. Material: PBMCs, mostly from graft donor cells, obtained 180 days after TCRalphabeta/CD19-depleted stem cell transplant. The receptors come from a male patient between 5 and 17 years old who had a stem cell transplant for acute lymphoblastic leukemia, so the T cells may come from the graft donor.

This clonotype was seen repeatedly, ten times or more. The J gene is TRBJ2-3, the V gene TRBV12-3 or TRBV12-4; no firm D call. The CDR3 sequence is 14 residues long. V lost 2 bases and J 2 bases, leaving 8 bases between the germline ends. The CDR3 loop reads CASSLQLPTDTQYF. The DNA of the CDR3 is TGTGCCAGCAGTTTACAACTTCCCACAGATACGCAGTATTTT.

This clonotype has a count of ten or more. The chain recombines TRBV14 with TRBJ2-3, with D possibly being TRBD1 or TRBD2 (5 bases each). The CDR3 loop spans 11 amino acids. Germline V lookup: CDR1 SGHDN, CDR2 FVKESK. Trimming left V 3 bases short and J 8 bases short, with 6 bases between. The CDR3 reads CASSHGTTQYF. CDR3 nucleotides: TGTGCCAGCAGCCATGGGACTACGCAGTATTTT.

This clonotype showed up many times. CDR3 loop: CASSLVSREKSYEQYF. The CDR3, as DNA: TGTGCCAGCAGCCTCGTCTCCAGGGAGAAGTCCTACGAGCAGTACTTC. This chain connects TRBV5-7 to TRBJ2-7; possibly TRBD1 or TRBD2 for D (5 bases each). TRBV5-7 belongs to the ORF category, with a function that is uncertain. V dropped 4 bases and J dropped 1 base, with 18 bases sitting between them. The CDR3 is made up of 16 amino acids.

This clonotype was observed many times. The gene calls are TRBV6-5 and TRBJ2-1; tentatively, D is TRBD1 (5 bases). The CDR3 has 15 residues. Trimming removed 6 bases from V and 0 bases from J, with 12 bases in between. CDR1 is MNHEY and CDR2 is SVGAGI in the germline V gene. The CDR3 region is CASSYRRYSYNEQFF. In nucleotides, the CDR3 is TGTGCCAGCAGCTACAGGAGATACTCCTACAATGAGCAGTTCTTC.

The sample holds many counts of this clonotype. The V call is TRBV3-1, the J call TRBJ2-1, with 7 bases aligning to TRBD2. The CDR3 consists of 16 residues. CDR1 and CDR2 (germline): LGHDT, YNNKEL (reference sequence). V lost 0 bases and J lost 2; bases outside the gene matches: 4. The CDR3, as DNA: TGTGCCAGCAGCCAAGAGTCCCTAGCGGCCTACAATGAGCAGTTCTTC. Translated, it gives CASSQESLAAYNEQFF.

The table lists this clonotype with many counts. The V call is TRBV12-3 or TRBV12-4, the J call TRBJ1-5, with D possibly being TRBD1 (6 bases). V was cut by 3 bases and J by 2 bases, with 14 bases left in between. The CDR3 consists of 16 residues. The CDR3 region has the DNA TGTGCCAGCAGTTTTGGGGGGGCCTTTGGCAATCAGCCCCAGCATTTT. This sequence encodes CASSFGGAFGNQPQHF.

Many counts were recorded for this clonotype. J is TRBJ1-1 and V is TRBV11-1; 7 nucleotides line up with TRBD1. The CDR3 is made up of 18 amino acids. Germline V gives CDR1 SGHAT, CDR2 FQDESV (reference sequence). Germline trimming cut 1 base from V and 1 base from J; bases unmatched to any gene: 12. The CDR3 DNA is TGTGCCAGCAGCTTAGACTTTAGACAGGACAGGTCGAACACTGAAGCTTTCTTT. Protein: CASSLDFRQDRSNTEAFF.

In this sample, this clonotype turned up many times. This chain joins TRBV4-1 and TRBJ2-5, with TRBD2 as a possible D gene (6 bases). Germline loops: CDR1 MGHRA, CDR2 YSYEKL. Deletions cut 0 bases from V and 5 bases from J, with 13 bases between. The CDR3 is 15 amino acids. In DNA form, the CDR3 reads TGCGCCAGCAGCCAAGATATAGGGGCGGGGGAGACCCAGTACTTC. Encoded protein: CASSQDIGAGETQYF.

This clonotype showed up many times. The chain links TRBV12-3 or TRBV12-4 to TRBJ2-5; D is unresolved. This CDR3 is built from 12 residues. Trimming stripped 5 bases from V and 3 bases from J, with 7 bases between. The CDR3 protein is CASSVREETQYF. The CDR3 DNA reads TGTGCCAGCAGTGTCCGAGAAGAGACCCAGTACTTC.

This clonotype was picked up many times. The J gene is TRBJ1-2, the V gene TRBV7-2; D perhaps matches TRBD1 (5 bases). The CDR3 runs 14 residues. Looked up from germline, CDR1 is SGHTA and CDR2 is FQGNSA. Trimming cost V 1 base and J 4 bases, with 10 bases left between them. The CDR3 region has the DNA TGTGCCAGCAGCTTAGATCCAGGGCCCTATGGCTACACCTTC. Amino acid sequence: CASSLDPGPYGYTF.